A selection of T cell receptor beta chains follows, all from one sample in a study of cytomegalovirus exposure and HLA in healthy donors. The assay was immunoSEQ multiplex PCR, and TCRdb's table has in-frame clones only and misses some. The profile shows 150,000 to 200,000 clones, 82% of them singletons. Material for sequencing was PBMCs. All receptors derive from a girl aged 5-17 years in good health and CMV-seropositive. The CDR3 runs from the conserved cysteine through the conserved F or W. Fields, in order: clone size, V gene, D gene, CDR3 length, J gene, CDR3 protein, CDR3 DNA. A D gene is named only where the DNA matches it firmly. Size is stated for part of the rows, as once, few or many counts, or as a class when the clone is expanded.

NA,TRBV6-1,TRBD1,15,TRBJ2-5,CASMSGTGGRETQYF,TGTGCCAGCATGTCCGGGACAGGGGGTCGAGAGACCCAGTACTTC
NA,TRBV27,TRBD1,21,TRBJ1-5,CASSLTFPGQGTAKSNQPQHF,TGTGCCAGCAGTCTCACATTCCCGGGACAGGGAACGGCGAAAAGCAATCAGCCCCAGCATTTT
NA,TRBV7-8,TRBD1,16,TRBJ2-7,CASSPSLGTGFYEQYF,TGTGCCAGCAGCCCCTCGCTCGGGACAGGGTTCTACGAGCAGTACTTC
NA,TRBV6-5,NA,13,TRBJ1-1,CASRRHVNTEAFF,TGTGCCAGCAGGCGACACGTGAACACTGAAGCTTTCTTT
once,TRBV4-1,NA,15,TRBJ2-7,CASSQDGGGGYEQYF,TGCGCCAGCAGCCAAGACGGGGGCGGGGGCTACGAGCAGTACTTC
NA,TRBV11-2,NA,14,TRBJ1-1,CASSYQGGYTEAFF,TGTGCCAGCAGCTACCAGGGAGGGTACACTGAAGCTTTCTTT
NA,TRBV7-2,NA,15,TRBJ1-4,CASSLQGTTNEKLFF,TGTGCCAGCAGCCTACAGGGAACAACTAATGAAAAACTGTTTTTT
few,TRBV27,NA,15,TRBJ2-1,CASSFGRDSYNEQFF,TGTGCCAGCAGTTTTGGCCGGGATTCCTACAATGAGCAGTTCTTC
NA,TRBV7-9,TRBD2,18,TRBJ2-5,CASGPIFSGRFSQETQYF,TGTGCCAGCGGCCCCATCTTTAGCGGGAGATTCTCCCAAGAGACCCAGTACTTC
NA,TRBV4-1,NA,15,TRBJ1-1,CASSQELRPGVEAFF,TGCGCCAGCAGCCAAGAACTACGTCCGGGGGTTGAAGCTTTCTTT
NA,TRBV28,NA,13,TRBJ1-2,CASSPTVFYGYTF,TGTGCCAGCAGCCCCACAGTTTTCTATGGCTACACCTTC
NA,TRBV7-3,NA,15,TRBJ1-3,CASSLTGGSGNTIYF,TGTGCCAGCAGCTTAACGGGGGGCTCTGGAAACACCATATATTTT
NA,TRBV5-4,NA,15,TRBJ2-3,CASSHRAISSDTQYF,TGTGCCAGCAGCCACAGGGCCATTTCGTCAGATACGCAGTATTTT
NA,TRBV9,NA,11,TRBJ2-5,CASSVDNPFNF,TGTGCCAGCAGCGTAGACAATCCCTTCAACTTC
NA,TRBV30,TRBD1,15,TRBJ1-5,CAWSATGATNQPQHF,TGTGCCTGGAGTGCGACAGGGGCGACCAATCAGCCCCAGCATTTT
NA,TRBV28,TRBD2,15,TRBJ2-7,CASSFYGGDSYEQYF,TGTGCCAGCAGTTTTTACGGGGGGGATTCCTACGAGCAGTACTTC
NA,TRBV7-8,TRBD1,15,TRBJ1-4,CASSLARAGGEKLFF,TGTGCCAGCAGCTTAGCGCGGGCAGGGGGTGAAAAACTGTTTTTT